Shown below are 27 T cell receptor beta chains from a single sample sequenced in a study of blood T cell repertoires in COVID-19. Using immunoSEQ multiplex PCR, the repertoire was profiled, and TCRdb retains in-frame clones only, with some absent. The profile covers under 250,000 clones, with more than 65% appearing a single time and around 3% taken by the ten largest. The sequenced sample consisted of peripheral blood. Receptor source: a woman aged 25 to 45 who had recovered from COVID-19.

The J gene is TRBJ2-5, the V gene TRBV7-9; D is uncertain. Trimming cost V 1 base and J 4 bases, with 19 bases left between them. CDR1 is SEHNR and CDR2 is FQNEAQ in the germline V gene (reference sequence). The CDR3 extends over 17 amino acids. The CDR3 region has the DNA TGTGCCAGCAGCTTAGGGGCCTCCGCTGGTTTGGGAGAGACCCAGTACTTC. Translation gives CASSLGASAGLGETQYF.

V usage is TRBV20-1 and J usage is TRBJ2-2; D unresolved. The V end lost 1 base, the J end lost 13 bases, and 10 bases lay between the germline ends. Germline lookup yields CDR1 DFQATT and CDR2 SNEGSKA (reference sequence). The CDR3 contains 11 residues. The CDR3 DNA reads TGCAGTGCTAGAGGGTACGAGAGGCTGTTTTTT. Residues: CSARGYERLFF.

The chain has TRBV6-6 and TRBJ2-7; 8 bases match TRBD1. CDR1 is MNHNY and CDR2 is SVGAGI in the germline V gene (reference sequence). The CDR3 runs 14 residues. The J segment lost 4 bases and the V segment lost 6 bases, leaving 8 bases of the junction unmatched. The CDR3 coding sequence is TGTGCCAGCAGCCCAACAGGGGGAGAGTACGAGCAGTACTTC. Protein: CASSPTGGEYEQYF.

This clone was detected once. The V call is TRBV29-1, the J call TRBJ2-2; 10 positions agree with TRBD1. CDR1 and CDR2 from the germline V gene are SQVTM and ANQGSEA. The CDR3 runs 14 residues. Unmatched junction bases numbered 9, after V lost 7 bases and J lost 7 bases. The CDR3 loop is CSGSGQGYDGELFF. The CDR3 DNA reads as TGCAGCGGATCGGGACAGGGGTATGACGGGGAGCTGTTTTTT.

The chain employs TRBV6-6 and TRBJ2-7; 7 bases are a match to TRBD1. The J segment lost 1 base and the V segment lost 3 bases, leaving 6 bases of the junction unmatched. The length of the CDR3 is 15 residues. Per germline, CDR1 MNHNY and CDR2 SVGAGI (reference sequence). The DNA of the CDR3 is TGTGCCAGCAGTTATCAGACAGGGCCATCCTACGAGCAGTACTTC. As protein: CASSYQTGPSYEQYF.

The chain links TRBV7-9 to TRBJ2-7; 9 positions match TRBD2. The germline gives CDR1 SEHNR, CDR2 FQNEAQ (reference sequence). V lost 1 base to trimming and J lost 4 bases; unmatched junction nucleotides: 14. There are 18 residues in the CDR3. CDR3 sequence (DNA): TGTGCCAGCAGCTTAGGGGGATTGGCTAGCGGGGTTCATTACGAGCAGTACTTC. It encodes CASSLGGLASGVHYEQYF.

The chain couples TRBV11-2 to TRBJ1-5, with TRBD1 matching 9 bases. Germline CDR1 reads SGHAT; CDR2 reads FQNNGV. CDR3 size: 17 residues. The junction had 10 bases not matched to a gene; V was cut back by 5 bases and J by 2 bases. The CDR3 DNA follows: TGTGCCAGCAGCCGTAGCCCGGGACAGGGAGGCAATCAGCCCCAGCATTTT. Its translation is CASSRSPGQGGNQPQHF.

In regard to this clone: The germline gene is not matched at one end of the junction; a read error may be the cause. The V gene is TRBV7-7, the J gene TRBJ2-7; D gene uncertain. The CDR3 is 18 amino acids. The germline V gene has CDR1 SSHAT and CDR2 FNYEAQ (reference sequence). The CDR3 region has the DNA TGTGCTAGCAGCTTAGACTTACCGGGTTGCAGTTATTCCTACGAGCAGTACTTC. This codes for CASSLDLPGCSYSYEQYF.

This chain joins TRBV11-2 and TRBJ2-7, with TRBD2 identical over 7 bases. The CDR3 contains 16 residues. The germline CDR1 and CDR2 sequences are SGHAT and FQNNGV. The V segment lost 2 bases and the J segment 1 base; nucleotides outside the gene matches: 8. In nucleotides, the CDR3 is TGTGCCAGCAGCTTATCTACTGGCGGGAGTTCCTACGAGCAGTACTTC. It is translated as CASSLSTGGSSYEQYF.

The chain carries TRBV30 and TRBJ2-7; TRBD2 matches 10 bases. The junction had 10 bases not matched to a gene; V was cut back by 0 bases and J by 2 bases. There are 17 residues in the CDR3. Germline V gene sequence: CDR1 GTSNPN, CDR2 SVGIG (reference sequence). The CDR3 protein is CAWSVWGSLAGPYEQYF. The CDR3 region has the DNA TGTGCCTGGAGTGTCTGGGGGTCACTAGCGGGGCCCTACGAGCAGTACTTC.

V usage is TRBV6-5 and J usage is TRBJ1-1; D uncertain. CDR3 length: 13 amino acids. CDR1 MNHEY and CDR2 SVGAGI come from the germline V gene. V was shortened by 5 bases and J by 3 bases, with 10 bases between the two germline ends. In nucleotides, the CDR3 is TGTGCCAGCAGTCCCCTCCCGTACACTGAAGCTTTCTTT. This gives the protein CASSPLPYTEAFF.

The rearrangement uses TRBV3-1 (or the pseudogene TRBV3-2) and TRBJ1-6; TRBD1 might be the D (5 bases). Germline values: CDR1 LGHDT, CDR2 YNNKEL (reference sequence). V lost 4 bases and J 10 bases, leaving 14 bases between the germline ends. The CDR3 loop spans 14 amino acids. The CDR3 here is CASSPSGGESPLHF. CDR3 DNA: TGTGCCAGCAGCCCCTCCGGGGGAGAGTCACCCCTCCACTTT.

The genes are TRBV5-3 and TRBJ2-1; D gene uncertain. TRBV5-3 is an open reading frame, and its role is uncertain. Trimming cost V 3 bases and J 15 bases, with 25 bases left between them. CDR3 size: 15 residues. The CDR3 sequence: CARSSSPTPFGSGFF. The CDR3 DNA reads as TGTGCCAGAAGCTCTTCCCCTACCCCCTTTGGTAGTGGGTTCTTC.

V is TRBV28 and J is TRBJ2-2, with 10 bases fitting TRBD1. Looked up from germline, CDR1 is MDHEN and CDR2 is SYDVKM. CDR3 length: 15 residues. The V and J ends lost 6 bases and 7 bases, in that order; junction bases with no gene match: 8. The CDR3 coding sequence is TGTGCCAGCAGCCCCCCCGGGACAGGGGACGGGGAGCTGTTTTTT. It specifies CASSPPGTGDGELFF.

V usage is TRBV27 and J usage is TRBJ1-1; D uncertain. With 6 bases removed from V and 1 base from J, the gap between germline ends came to 12 bases. Germline CDR1 is MNHEY and CDR2 is SMNVEV (reference sequence). This CDR3 is 14 amino acids long. CDR3 sequence reads: CASRILRENTEAFF. Written as DNA, the CDR3 is TGTGCCAGCAGGATCCTCCGGGAGAACACTGAAGCTTTCTTT.

The chain recombines TRBV5-1 with TRBJ2-2; a possible D gene is TRBD1 (6 bases). V was clipped by 4 bases and J by 5 bases, with 9 bases between them. The CDR3 loop spans 13 amino acids. Germline lookup yields CDR1 SGHRS and CDR2 YFSETQ. The CDR3 loop reads CASSTTGTGELFF. The CDR3 DNA follows: TGCGCCAGCAGCACTACAGGGACCGGGGAGCTGTTTTTT. Based on the CDR3 plus reference TRBV5-1 and TRBJ2-2, the full variable domain is KAGVTQTPRYLIKTRGQQVTLSCSPISGHRSVSWYQQTPGQGLQFLFEYFSETQRNKGNFPGRFSGRQFSNSRSEMNVSTLELGDSALYLCASSTTGTGELFFGEGSRLTVL.

For this clone: At one end, the junction sequence differs from germline, possibly due to a read error. This sequence joins TRBV5-5 and TRBJ2-7, with 9 nucleotides matching TRBD1. From germline, CDR1 is SGHKS and CDR2 YYEKEE (reference sequence). This CDR3 contains 14 residues. CDR3 nucleotide sequence: TGTGCCAGCACCTTGGGACAGGGAGCCTACGAGCAGTACTTC. Encoded protein: CASTLGQGAYEQYF.

This chain connects TRBV5-1 to TRBJ1-2, with TRBD1 identical over 10 bases. Germline CDR1 is SGHRS and CDR2 is YFSETQ. V was clipped by 4 bases and J by 4 bases; unmatched bases: 4. This CDR3 is built from 14 residues. This CDR3 is CASSRGQGTYGYTF. CDR3 DNA: TGCGCCAGCAGCCGGGGACAGGGGACCTATGGCTACACCTTC.

This clone was counted a few times. The chain carries TRBV27 and TRBJ2-1; D perhaps matches TRBD2 (6 bases). The CDR3 has 14 amino acids. CDR1 is MNHEY and CDR2 is SMNVEV in the germline V gene (reference sequence). Trimming took 2 bases from V and 6 from J, leaving 11 bases between them. CDR3 bases: TGTGCCAGCAGTTTAGTGGGAGGCGGCAATGAGCAGTTCTTC. It translates to CASSLVGGGNEQFF.

The chain links TRBV28 to TRBJ2-7; no clear D gene. V was trimmed by 9 bases and J by 3 bases, leaving 9 bases between them. The CDR3 contains 11 residues. Germline assignment: CDR1 MDHEN and CDR2 SYDVKM. The CDR3 protein is CASTHGYEQYF. Written as DNA, the CDR3 is TGTGCCAGTACCCACGGCTACGAGCAGTACTTC.

This sequence joins TRBV19 and TRBJ2-7; 9 positions agree with TRBD1. This CDR3 spans 17 amino acids. Germline loops: CDR1 LNHDA, CDR2 SQIVND (reference sequence). V shed 1 base and J 4 bases; nucleotides not matched to a gene: 11. The CDR3 is CASSIGLPGQGYYEQYF. CDR3 bases: TGTGCCAGTAGTATAGGCCTACCGGGACAGGGATATTACGAGCAGTACTTC. The complete variable domain, with remaining parts taken from reference TRBV19 and TRBJ2-7, reads DGGITQSPKYLFRKEGQNVTLSCEQNLNHDAMYWYRQDPGQGLRLIYYSQIVNDFQKGDIAEGYSVSREKKESFPLTVTSAQKNPTAFYLCASSIGLPGQGYYEQYFGPGTRLTVT.

The chain combines TRBV4-1 with TRBJ2-3, with 13 nucleotides matching TRBD2. With V trimmed by 4 bases and J by 4 bases, 17 bases remained unmatched. This CDR3 region has 20 residues. CDR1 and CDR2 (germline): MGHRA, YSYEKL. The CDR3 loop is CASSPTSGRAVWMLADTQYF. The CDR3 DNA reads as TGCGCCAGCAGCCCAACTAGCGGGAGGGCCGTATGGATGTTGGCAGATACGCAGTATTTT.

V usage is TRBV5-4 and J usage is TRBJ2-1; D perhaps matches TRBD2 (6 bases). The V gene lost 5 bases and the J gene lost 8 bases, with 17 bases spanning the gap. CDR1 and CDR2 (germline): SGHNT, YYREEE (reference sequence). The CDR3 runs to 14 residues. The CDR3 bases are TGTGCCAGCAGGATAGGGACCCGCGGGGATGAGCAGTTCTTC. Its translation is CASRIGTRGDEQFF.

The V gene is TRBV28, the J gene TRBJ1-3; D might be TRBD1 (5 bases). The V end was cut by 4 bases, the J end by 3 bases, with 16 bases between. The CDR3 runs 16 residues. From germline, CDR1 is MDHEN and CDR2 SYDVKM. The CDR3 nucleotides are TGTGCCAGCAGTTCCCGGGGGACTGTTAATGGAAACACCATATATTTT. Its translation is CASSSRGTVNGNTIYF.

The chain carries TRBV29-1 and TRBJ2-1; a weak D match, TRBD1 (5 bases). Looked up from germline, CDR1 is SQVTM and CDR2 is ANQGSEA. This CDR3 region has 13 residues. Here the CDR3 DNA reads TGCAGTCTCATAGGGGCCATGGGAAATGAGCAGTTCTTC. Protein product: CSLIGAMGNEQFF.

The chain carries TRBV11-2 and TRBJ2-2; D ambiguous. The germline gives CDR1 SGHAT, CDR2 FQNNGV. The CDR3 covers 16 residues. Trimming removed 0 bases at V and 1 base at J, with 9 bases between. The CDR3 nucleotides read TGTGCCAGCAGCTTAGATTGGTCAGAGAACACCGGGGAGCTGTTTTTT. It is translated as CASSLDWSENTGELFF.

The chain has TRBV15 and TRBJ2-4, with no clear D. Germline lookup yields CDR1 LNHNV and CDR2 YYDKDF (reference sequence). The CDR3 extends over 17 amino acids. V lost 0 bases and J 3 bases, leaving 15 bases between the germline ends. The CDR3 coding sequence is TGTGCCACCAGCAGAGATAGCCTTCCCCCGGGCAAAAACATTCAGTACTTC. This gives the protein CATSRDSLPPGKNIQYF.